This entry lists 13 T cell receptor beta chains sequenced from one sample in a study of shared clonotypes between healthy human individuals. The method was immunoSEQ multiplex PCR; TCRdb's version includes in-frame clones alone and lacks a portion of them. Here the sample spans 2.3 million or so clones, 85% to 95% being singletons. Sequenced sample: naive CD4+ T cells from PBMCs. Subset: CD45RA+ positively selected. Receptors originate from a man aged 18-30 years in good health. Some clones in this sample may be carry-over from other donors' samples.

The V and J genes are TRBV10-3 and TRBJ2-1; 8 positions match TRBD1. The CDR3 runs to 14 residues. The V segment lost 7 bases and the J segment 4 bases; nucleotides outside the gene matches: 6. Germline V gene sequence: CDR1 ENHRY, CDR2 SYGVKD. As DNA, the CDR3 is TGTGCCATCATCCGGGACAGGCATTACAATGAGCAGTTCTTC. Protein sequence: CAIIRDRHYNEQFF.

V usage is TRBV11-2 and J usage is TRBJ2-1, with D tentatively TRBD1 or TRBD2 (5 bases each). The CDR3 extends over 15 amino acids. The germline CDR1 and CDR2 sequences are SGHAT and FQNNGV. Trimming left V 5 bases short and J 3 bases short, with 14 bases between. The CDR3 region has the DNA TGTGCCAGCAGCCCCCGCCGAGGGGACTACAATGAGCAGTTCTTC. Protein sequence: CASSPRRGDYNEQFF.

Of note for this clone: This sample also contains other DNA sequences that code for the same CDR3. CDR3 bases: TGTGCCTGGAGCGTAGACTACGAGCAGTACTTC. Protein sequence: CAWSVDYEQYF. V usage is TRBV30 and J usage is TRBJ2-7; D ambiguous. The length of the CDR3 is 11 residues. Trimming shortened V by 3 bases and J by 3 bases, and 6 bases separated the two germline ends. Germline assignment: CDR1 GTSNPN and CDR2 SVGIG (reference sequence). Complete variable domain (other parts from reference TRBV30 and TRBJ2-7): SQTIHQWPATLVQPVGSPLSLECTVEGTSNPNLYWYRQAAGRGLQLLFYSVGIGQISSEVPQNLSASRPQDRQFILSSKKLLLSDSGFYLCAWSVDYEQYFGPGTRLTVT.

The chain uses TRBV9 and TRBJ2-1, with 10 bases aligning to TRBD2. This CDR3 spans 15 amino acids. Trimming removed 0 bases from V and 5 bases from J; junction bases left unmatched: 2. The germline V gene has CDR1 SGDLS and CDR2 YYNGEE. The CDR3 sequence: CASSVEAGGDNEQFF. In DNA form, the CDR3 reads TGTGCCAGCAGCGTAGAAGCGGGAGGGGACAATGAGCAGTTCTTC.

The V call is TRBV28, the J call TRBJ1-1; 9 positions match TRBD1. Germline V CDR1 and CDR2: MDHEN, SYDVKM. With V trimmed by 7 bases and J by 7 bases, 13 bases remained unmatched. The CDR3 sequence is 15 residues long. CDR3 region: CASTPRDRAVSEAFF. As DNA, the CDR3 is TGTGCCAGCACCCCGAGGGACAGGGCAGTGAGTGAAGCTTTCTTT.

The V and J genes are TRBV28 and TRBJ2-7, with 8 bases fitting TRBD1. V lost 3 bases and J lost 5; bases outside the gene matches: 9. Germline loops: CDR1 MDHEN, CDR2 SYDVKM. This CDR3 comprises 15 residues. CDR3 amino acids: CASSFSVRGPDEQYF. CDR3 in DNA: TGTGCCAGCAGTTTCTCCGTCAGGGGGCCTGACGAGCAGTACTTC. Full variable domain (remainder filled in from reference TRBV28 and TRBJ2-7): DVKVTQSSRYLVKRTGEKVFLECVQDMDHENMFWYRQDPGLGLRLIYFSYDVKMKEKGDIPEGYSVSREKKERFSLILESASTNQTSMYLCASSFSVRGPDEQYFGPGTRLTVT.

The rearrangement uses TRBV18 and TRBJ2-7; 11 bases fit TRBD2. Germline assignment: CDR1 KGHSH and CDR2 LQKENI. Trimming removed 3 bases from V and 3 bases from J; junction bases left unmatched: 7. This CDR3 spans 16 amino acids. The CDR3 sequence is CASSPTLGTSGYEQYF. The CDR3 coding sequence is TGTGCCAGCTCACCGACCCTGGGGACTAGCGGCTACGAGCAGTACTTC.

This rearrangement joins TRBV5-1 to TRBJ2-1, with D possibly being TRBD2 (6 bases). V shed 0 bases and J shed 8 bases, with 18 bases lying between them. The CDR3 has 16 amino acids. The V gene's germline CDR1 is SGHRS and CDR2 YFSETQ. CDR3 sequence: CASSLVAGSRSDEQFF. CDR3 in DNA: TGCGCCAGCAGCTTGGTCGCCGGGAGTCGATCCGATGAGCAGTTCTTC.

V is TRBV9 and J is TRBJ2-1, with D tentatively TRBD2 (5 bases). The germline V gene has CDR1 SGDLS and CDR2 YYNGEE. This CDR3 contains 14 residues. With 1 base removed from V and 8 bases from J, the gap between germline ends came to 13 bases. CDR3 residues: CASSVSRGPHEQFF. The DNA for the CDR3 is TGTGCCAGCAGCGTATCTAGAGGGCCCCATGAGCAGTTCTTC.

This sequence joins TRBV2 and TRBJ1-1; D is unclear. V lost 6 bases, J lost 4 bases, and 15 bases lay in between. Germline lookup yields CDR1 SNHLY and CDR2 FYNNEI. The CDR3 length is 14 residues. The CDR3 DNA reads as TGTGCCAGCAGCACGCGGCCAGGAAGCACTGAAGCTTTCTTT. Encoded protein: CASSTRPGSTEAFF.

The chain carries TRBV7-8 and TRBJ2-5; 8 bases agree with TRBD2. The CDR3 sequence is 17 residues long. Germline CDR1 and CDR2: SGHVS and FQNEAQ. The V gene end was trimmed by 2 bases and the J gene end by 4 bases; junction bases not matched to a gene: 12. In DNA, the CDR3 is TGTGCCAGCAGCTTACGGGCCCCGGGACTAGGGGGAGAGACCCAGTACTTC. Translation: CASSLRAPGLGGETQYF.

The chain recombines TRBV7-2 with TRBJ2-7, with 11 bases matching TRBD2. The trim removed 0 bases at V and 7 bases at J, leaving 5 bases unmatched. There are 15 residues in the CDR3. Germline CDR1 is SGHTA and CDR2 is FQGNSA. The CDR3 protein is CASSLALAGDGEQYF. CDR3 DNA: TGTGCCAGCAGCTTAGCACTAGCGGGAGATGGAGAGCAGTACTTC. Together with reference TRBV7-2 and TRBJ2-7, the CDR3 gives the full variable domain: GAGVSQSPSNKVTEKGKDVELRCDPISGHTALYWYRQSLGQGLEFLIYFQGNSAPDKSGLPSDRFSAERTGGSVSTLTIQRTQQEDSAVYLCASSLALAGDGEQYFGPGTRLTVT.

This clone was detected once. The chain joins TRBV7-9 to TRBJ2-2, with D perhaps matching TRBD2 (6 bases). The germline CDR1 and CDR2 sequences are SEHNR and FQNEAQ (reference sequence). The CDR3 spans 16 residues. The germline V and J ends were trimmed by 5 bases and 5 bases, with 18 bases remaining between them. The CDR3 DNA sequence: TGTGCCAGCAGCCTAAGAGCGGGTTTGACGACCGGGGAGCTGTTTTTT. Its translation is CASSLRAGLTTGELFF.